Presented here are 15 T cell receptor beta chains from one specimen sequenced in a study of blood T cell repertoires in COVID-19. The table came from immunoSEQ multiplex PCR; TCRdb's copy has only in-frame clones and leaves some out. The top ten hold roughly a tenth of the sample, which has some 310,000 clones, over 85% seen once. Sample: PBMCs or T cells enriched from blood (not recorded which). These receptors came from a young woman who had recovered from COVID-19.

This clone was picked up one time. Here the CDR3 reads CASSEPGQKNRRNEKLFF. CDR3 sequence (DNA): TGTGCCAGCAGTGAGCCGGGACAGAAGAATCGACGCAATGAAAAACTGTTTTTT. The chain has TRBV6-1 and TRBJ1-4, with 7 bases aligning to TRBD1. Trimming took 3 bases from V and 5 from J; bases not matched to a gene: 15. Germline lookup yields CDR1 MNHNS and CDR2 SASEGT. The CDR3 extends over 18 amino acids.

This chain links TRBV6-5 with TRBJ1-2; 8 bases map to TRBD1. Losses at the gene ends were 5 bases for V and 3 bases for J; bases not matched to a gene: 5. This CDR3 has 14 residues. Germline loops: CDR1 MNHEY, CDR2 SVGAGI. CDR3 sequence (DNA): TGTGCCAGCAGTATAGGGACAGGATACTATGGCTACACCTTC. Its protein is CASSIGTGYYGYTF.

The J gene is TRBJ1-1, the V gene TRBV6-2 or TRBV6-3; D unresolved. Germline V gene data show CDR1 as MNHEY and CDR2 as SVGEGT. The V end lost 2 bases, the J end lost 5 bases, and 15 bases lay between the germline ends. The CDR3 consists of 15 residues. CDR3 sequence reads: CASSYDRLRGTEAFF. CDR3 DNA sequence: TGTGCCAGCAGTTACGATCGTCTGCGAGGGACTGAAGCTTTCTTT.

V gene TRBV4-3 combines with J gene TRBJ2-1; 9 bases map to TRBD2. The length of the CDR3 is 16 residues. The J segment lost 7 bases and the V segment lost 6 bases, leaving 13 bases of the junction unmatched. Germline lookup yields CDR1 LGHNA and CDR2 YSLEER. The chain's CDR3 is CASSPAGTSYLNEQFF. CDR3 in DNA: TGCGCCAGCAGTCCGGCCGGGACTAGCTATCTTAATGAGCAGTTCTTC.

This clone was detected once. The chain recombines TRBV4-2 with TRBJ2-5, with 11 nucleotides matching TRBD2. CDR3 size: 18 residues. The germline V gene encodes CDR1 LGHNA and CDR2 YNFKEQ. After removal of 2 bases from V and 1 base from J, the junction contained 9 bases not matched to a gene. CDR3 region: CASSQMSAGTSGQETQYF. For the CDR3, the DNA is TGTGCCAGCAGCCAAATGTCTGCTGGGACTAGCGGCCAAGAGACCCAGTACTTC.

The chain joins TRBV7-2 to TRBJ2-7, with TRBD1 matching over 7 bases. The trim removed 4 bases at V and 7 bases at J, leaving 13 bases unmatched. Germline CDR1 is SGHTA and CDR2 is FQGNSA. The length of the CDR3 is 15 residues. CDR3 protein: CASSYNVGTDREQYF. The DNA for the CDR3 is TGTGCCAGCAGCTATAACGTCGGGACAGACCGTGAGCAGTACTTC. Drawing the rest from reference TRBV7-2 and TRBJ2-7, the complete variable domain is GAGVSQSPSNKVTEKGKDVELRCDPISGHTALYWYRQSLGQGLEFLIYFQGNSAPDKSGLPSDRFSAERTGGSVSTLTIQRTQQEDSAVYLCASSYNVGTDREQYFGPGTRLTVT.

Here the CDR3 reads CASSSTGDVTDTQYF. CDR3 coding DNA: TGTGCCAGCAGTTCAACAGGGGACGTAACAGATACGCAGTATTTT. The V and J genes are TRBV27 and TRBJ2-3, with TRBD1 matching 7 bases. The CDR3 loop spans 15 amino acids. V lost 4 bases to trimming and J lost 3 bases; unmatched junction nucleotides: 7. Per germline, CDR1 MNHEY and CDR2 SMNVEV (reference sequence).

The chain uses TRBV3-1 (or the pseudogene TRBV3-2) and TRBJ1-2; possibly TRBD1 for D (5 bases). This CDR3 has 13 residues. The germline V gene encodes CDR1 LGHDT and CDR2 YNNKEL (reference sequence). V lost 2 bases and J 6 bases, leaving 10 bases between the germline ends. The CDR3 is CASSQIRAHGYTF. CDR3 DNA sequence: TGTGCCAGCAGCCAAATCAGGGCCCATGGCTACACCTTC.

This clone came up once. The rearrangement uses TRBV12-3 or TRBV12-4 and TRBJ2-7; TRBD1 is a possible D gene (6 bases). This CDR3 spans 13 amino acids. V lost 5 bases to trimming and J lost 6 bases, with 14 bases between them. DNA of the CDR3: TGTGCCAGCAGTCAAACAGGGAGCGGCGAGCAGTACTTC. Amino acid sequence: CASSQTGSGEQYF.

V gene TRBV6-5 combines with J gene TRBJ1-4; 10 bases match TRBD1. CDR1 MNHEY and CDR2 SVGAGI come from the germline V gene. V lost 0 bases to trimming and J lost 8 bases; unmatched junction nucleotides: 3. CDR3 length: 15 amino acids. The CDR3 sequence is CASSYSGDRGEKLFF. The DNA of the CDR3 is TGTGCCAGCAGTTACTCTGGGGACAGGGGAGAAAAACTGTTTTTT.

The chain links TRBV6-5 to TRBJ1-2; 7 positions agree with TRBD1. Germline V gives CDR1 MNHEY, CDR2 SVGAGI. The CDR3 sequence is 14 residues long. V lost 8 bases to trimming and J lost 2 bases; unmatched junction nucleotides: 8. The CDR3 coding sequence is TGTGCCAGCGGCGGCGCGGACAGGAACTATGGCTACACCTTC. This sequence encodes CASGGADRNYGYTF.

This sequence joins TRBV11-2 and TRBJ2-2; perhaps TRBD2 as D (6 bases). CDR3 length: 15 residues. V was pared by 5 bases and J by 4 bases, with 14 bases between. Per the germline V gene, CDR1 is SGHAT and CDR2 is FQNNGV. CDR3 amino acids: CASSPQVGGTGELFF. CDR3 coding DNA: TGTGCCAGCAGCCCCCAGGTGGGGGGCACCGGGGAGCTGTTTTTT.

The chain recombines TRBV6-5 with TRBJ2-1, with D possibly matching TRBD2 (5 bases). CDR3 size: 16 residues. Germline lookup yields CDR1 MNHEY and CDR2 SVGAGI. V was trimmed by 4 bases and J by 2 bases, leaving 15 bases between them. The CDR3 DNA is TGTGCCAGCAGTTTGAGCGGACTTGCCCCCTACAATGAGCAGTTCTTC. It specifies CASSLSGLAPYNEQFF.

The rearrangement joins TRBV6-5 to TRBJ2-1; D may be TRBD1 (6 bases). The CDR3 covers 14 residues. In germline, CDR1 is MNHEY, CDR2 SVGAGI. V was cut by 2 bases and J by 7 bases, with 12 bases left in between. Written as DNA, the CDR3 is TGTGCCAGCAGTTACGGGCTAGGGGGTAATGAGCAGTTCTTC. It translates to CASSYGLGGNEQFF.

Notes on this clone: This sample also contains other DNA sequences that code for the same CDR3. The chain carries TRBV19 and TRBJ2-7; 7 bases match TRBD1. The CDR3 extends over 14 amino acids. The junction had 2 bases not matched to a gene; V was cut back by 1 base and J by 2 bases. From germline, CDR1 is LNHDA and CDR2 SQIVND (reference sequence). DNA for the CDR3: TGTGCCAGTAGTATAGGGCAGGGGGCCTACGAGCAGTACTTC. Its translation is CASSIGQGAYEQYF.